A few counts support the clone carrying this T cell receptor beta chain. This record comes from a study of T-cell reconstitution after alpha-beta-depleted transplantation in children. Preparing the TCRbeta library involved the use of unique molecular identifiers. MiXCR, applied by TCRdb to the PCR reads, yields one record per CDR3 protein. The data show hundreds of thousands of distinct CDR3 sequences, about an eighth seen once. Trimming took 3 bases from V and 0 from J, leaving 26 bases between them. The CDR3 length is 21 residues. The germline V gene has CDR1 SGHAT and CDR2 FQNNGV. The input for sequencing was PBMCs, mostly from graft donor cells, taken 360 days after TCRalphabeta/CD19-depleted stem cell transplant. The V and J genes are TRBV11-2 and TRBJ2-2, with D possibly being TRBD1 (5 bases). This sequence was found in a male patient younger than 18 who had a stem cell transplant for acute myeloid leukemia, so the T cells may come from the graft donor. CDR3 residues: CASSFPVGANPFTANTGELFF. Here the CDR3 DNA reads TGTGCCAGCAGCTTCCCGGTAGGGGCGAACCCTTTCACCGCGAACACCGGGGAGCTGTTTTTT.